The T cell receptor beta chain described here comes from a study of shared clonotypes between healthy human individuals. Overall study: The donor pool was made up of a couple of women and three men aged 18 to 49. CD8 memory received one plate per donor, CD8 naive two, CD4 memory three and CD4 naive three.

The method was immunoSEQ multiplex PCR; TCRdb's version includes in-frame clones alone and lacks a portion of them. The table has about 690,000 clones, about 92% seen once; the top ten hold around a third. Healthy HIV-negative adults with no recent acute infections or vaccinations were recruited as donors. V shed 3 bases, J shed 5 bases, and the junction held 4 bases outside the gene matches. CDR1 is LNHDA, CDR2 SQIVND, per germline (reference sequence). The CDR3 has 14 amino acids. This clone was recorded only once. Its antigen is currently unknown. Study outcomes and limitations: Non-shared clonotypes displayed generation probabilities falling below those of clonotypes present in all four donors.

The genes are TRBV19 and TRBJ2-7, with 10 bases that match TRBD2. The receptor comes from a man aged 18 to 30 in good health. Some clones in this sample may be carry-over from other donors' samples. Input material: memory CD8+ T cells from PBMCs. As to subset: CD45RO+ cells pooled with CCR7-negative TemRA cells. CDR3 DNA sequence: TGTGCCAGTAGTATGCTAGCGGGAGCCCACGAGCAGTACTTC. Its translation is CASSMLAGAHEQYF.